This entry concerns a single T cell receptor beta chain. This sample was included in a study of blood T cell repertoires in COVID-19. The overall study: The United States, Italy and Spain provided the acute and convalescent COVID-19 samples.

The CDR3 contains 12 residues. Germline CDR1 reads SQVTM; CDR2 reads ANQGSEA. The J segment lost 3 bases and the V segment lost 5 bases, leaving 3 bases of the junction unmatched. The protocol was immunoSEQ multiplex PCR, while the TCRdb copy is restricted to in-frame clones and leaves out a portion. The profile shows around 150,000 clones, 70% to 80% of them singletons. The chain recombines TRBV29-1 with TRBJ2-5; TRBD1 matches at 7 bases. The source material was peripheral blood. This TCR was recovered from a man aged 55-75 years who had recovered from COVID-19. CDR3 sequence reads: CSVYDREETQYF. The CDR3 DNA sequence: TGCAGCGTTTACGACAGGGAAGAGACCCAGTACTTC.